This T cell receptor beta chain appears in the sequencing data of a study of cytomegalovirus exposure and HLA in healthy donors. Study-wide context: The 100 to 150 validation repertoires were reported in a later analysis to have been generated on the same platform as the roughly 670 first-cohort repertoires.

Measured with immunoSEQ multiplex PCR; TCRdb has only the in-frame clones, and not every one. The sample includes some 250,000 clones, 90% seen only once; the top ten take under 0.4%. V was pared by 4 bases and J by 2 bases, with 5 bases of the junction left unmatched. Germline lookup yields CDR1 SGHRS and CDR2 YFSETQ. The CDR3 is made up of 14 amino acids. V usage is TRBV5-1 and J usage is TRBJ1-2, with 7 bases that match TRBD1. This TCR came from a woman between 18 and 29 years old in good health and CMV-seronegative. Material: PBMCs. CDR3 loop: CASSRTGANYGYTF. The DNA for the CDR3 is TGCGCCAGCAGCAGGACAGGAGCAAACTATGGCTACACCTTC.